The source of this TCR beta chain is a study of OX40 agonist ivuxolimab in advanced cancers. Overall study context: Treatment of patients was with ivuxolimab, an agonistic anti-OX40 (CD134) antibody. Patients were infused with ivuxolimab every 2 weeks at 0.01 to 10 mg/kg. Partial responses, seen in three patients, involved one hepatocellular carcinoma and two cutaneous melanomas.

V was shortened by 3 bases and J by 0 bases, with 9 bases between the two germline ends. This CDR3 comprises 14 residues. The germline CDR1 and CDR2 sequences are MNHNS and SASEGT. For this clone: Its antigen is unknown.

Sequenced by immunoSEQ multiplex PCR; TCRdb stores in-frame clones only, minus some. The repertoire holds tens of thousands of clones, with 80% to 90% as singletons. General study findings and limits: Researchers did not establish what antigens the expanded peripheral T cells target.

This specimen was CD4+ or CD8+ T cells sorted from blood, taken in a trial of the OX40 agonist ivuxolimab. The chain carries TRBV6-1 and TRBJ2-7, with a tentative D call TRBD1 (5 bases). The receptor was derived from an adult with an advanced solid tumor such as melanoma, head and neck, liver or kidney cancer. CDR3 loop: CASSDLGRSYEQYF. The CDR3, as DNA: TGTGCCAGCAGTGATTTGGGGCGCTCCTACGAGCAGTACTTC.